The rows below give T cell receptor beta chains drawn from one sample of a study of Ad26.COV2.S vaccination and SARS-CoV-2 variants. Sequencing was performed with immunoSEQ multiplex PCR; in TCRdb, only in-frame clones are kept and a portion is missing. The sample contains approximately 350,000 clones, 83% of which appear only once. The specimen was peripheral blood, collected in a trial of Ad26.COV2.S vaccine versus placebo. The receptors derive from a person aged 18 to 65 who received the Ad26.COV2.S COVID-19 vaccine or a placebo. CDR3s leave out the opening cysteine and the closing phenylalanine or tryptophan.

V gene	CDR3 length	J gene	CDR3 protein
TRBV2	11	TRBJ1-5	ASKDSFNQPQH
TRBV6-5	13	TRBJ2-2	ASSPTPPGTGELF
TRBV30	11	TRBJ2-1	AWRTSSYNEQF
TRBV19	11	TRBJ2-7	ASSGLAGGEQY
TRBV15	14	TRBJ1-1	ATSRGRVSMNTEAF
TRBV24-1	12	TRBJ1-5	ATSGGAGGQPQH
TRBV7-9	10	TRBJ2-5	ASSPLAATQY
TRBV18	13	TRBJ2-3	ASSPQQGGGDTQY
TRBV5-1	12	TRBJ2-3	ASSPVAVVDTQY
TRBV27	13	TRBJ1-1	ASSLSSGYGTEAF
TRBV19	11	TRBJ2-5	ASSSGQGGTQY
TRBV25-1	11	TRBJ1-1	ASSGPVRTEAF
TRBV6-6	10	TRBJ1-2	ASSPGQPEST
TRBV5-1	12	TRBJ1-3	ASSLWGPGNTIY
TRBV30	11	TRBJ1-4	AWSGETYEKLF
TRBV29-1	13	TRBJ2-5	SASGLAGVGETQY
TRBV29-1	11	TRBJ1-2	SVGTGTVYGYT
TRBV4-2	16	TRBJ2-6	ASRRAEGVRSGANVLT
TRBV10-1	12	TRBJ2-1	ASGGTSGISEQF
TRBV4-3	12	TRBJ2-7	ASSQEGGENEQY
TRBV2	12	TRBJ2-2	ASSNTGGTGELF
TRBV19	12	TRBJ2-1	ASSAWGTNNEQF
TRBV2	13	TRBJ1-1	ASQHYFPTPQEAF
TRBV4-1	10	TRBJ2-2	ASSGDTGELF
TRBV6-2/TRBV6-3	13	TRBJ1-2	ASTPAGQGSYGYT
TRBV6-5	12	TRBJ1-3	ASSLDRRGNTIY
TRBV5-1	11	TRBJ1-1	ASSLDTNTEAF
TRBV18	13	TRBJ2-1	ASSPQLADNNEQF
TRBV11-3	11	TRBJ2-7	ASSDRRSYEQY
TRBV19	14	TRBJ1-1	ASGLGTYRVNTEAF
TRBV5-5	14	TRBJ2-7	ASSLSSKLKSYEQY
TRBV12-3/TRBV12-4	11	TRBJ1-1	ASSLRENTEAF
TRBV19	15	TRBJ1-5	ASSYGTFSGSNQPQH
TRBV7-3	13	TRBJ2-2	ASSTSGGYTGELF
TRBV27	13	TRBJ1-4	ASSLLPGRDEKLF
TRBV30	12	TRBJ1-1	AWLRKGLWTEAF
TRBV6-5	14	TRBJ2-4	ASSYGWGGSKNIQY
TRBV28	11	TRBJ1-2	ASSEAGGYGYT
TRBV15	11	TRBJ1-5	ATSRYSNQPQH
TRBV7-2	14	TRBJ2-3	ASSITFAGGLQTQY
TRBV5-4	14	TRBJ2-1	ASSLGGVSSYNEQF
TRBV7-3	11	TRBJ2-3	ASSFKGTDTQY
TRBV7-2	10	TRBJ2-3	ASSRDTDTQY
TRBV6-1	14	TRBJ1-1	ASSEVGRGANTEAF
TRBV13	12	TRBJ2-7	ASSQFGGRDEQY
TRBV11-2	10	TRBJ2-7	ASRGSGYEQY